These T cell receptor beta chains were read from a single sample in a study of blood T cell repertoires in COVID-19. TCRdb's copy holds only in-frame clones and misses some; the assay was immunoSEQ multiplex PCR. Among 180,000 or so clones listed, 76% were seen once. Source material: peripheral blood. These receptors originate from a woman aged 50 to 65 with active or convalescent COVID-19. The conserved cysteine and the conserved F or W are not part of the CDR3 here. A D gene is named only where the DNA matches it firmly.

>TRBJ1-5|13|.|TRBV28
ASSLVQGLIQPQH
>TRBJ1-1|10|.|TRBV6-6
ASTSSGSEAF
>TRBJ2-5|13|TRBD2|TRBV19
ASSPDSGGSETQY
>TRBJ2-1|12|TRBD2|TRBV2
ASRGASGVNEQF
>TRBJ1-6|12|TRBD1|TRBV7-9
ASSPRQGNSPLH
>TRBJ1-4|13|.|TRBV9
ASSVAQGKGEKLF
>TRBJ2-1|11|TRBD2|TRBV29-1
SVAPAGVNEQF
>TRBJ1-2|12|TRBD1|TRBV2
ASSRDREGYGYT
>TRBJ1-1|14|TRBD1|TRBV28
ASSPQGTGMNTEAF
>TRBJ2-3|14|.|TRBV4-3
ASSQDLQQVTDTQY
>TRBJ1-1|14|.|TRBV3-1/TRBV3-2
ASSLAMKNHGTEAF
>TRBJ1-1|10|.|TRBV7-6
ASSSLDTEAF
>TRBJ1-1|8|.|TRBV29-1
SPEDSEAF
>TRBJ1-6|13|.|TRBV28
ASSFDVMRDSPLH
>TRBJ2-1|11|TRBD1|TRBV6-5
ACSGGNYNEQF
>TRBJ1-6|14|.|TRBV5-4
ASSLGGSSYNSPLH
>TRBJ2-5|13|TRBD1|TRBV7-2
ASSFDRGLQETQY
>TRBJ1-4|11|.|TRBV29-1
SGLDSGDEKLF
>TRBJ2-7|13|TRBD1|TRBV6-4
ASKTGHWVCSEQY
>TRBJ1-5|12|.|TRBV4-2
ASSQGRSNQPQH
>TRBJ1-1|12|TRBD1|TRBV29-1
SVAGTGRETEAF
>TRBJ2-1|13|TRBD2|TRBV5-1
ASSLLAALYNEQF
>TRBJ2-1|18|TRBD2|TRBV6-2/TRBV6-3
ASSYIYGTSGMRSYNEQF
>TRBJ2-7|13|TRBD2|TRBV7-2
ASSARGGSTYEQY
>TRBJ2-1|12|.|TRBV6-5
ASHKQITYNEQF
>TRBJ2-7|12|TRBD1|TRBV7-9
ASSGQGGSYEQY
>TRBJ2-6|13|.|TRBV7-8
ASSIRGNGANVLT
>TRBJ2-7|14|TRBD1|TRBV7-9
ASSSADRVWGYEQY
>TRBJ1-3|14|TRBD1|TRBV30
AWSPQGGYSGNTIY
>TRBJ2-7|11|TRBD2|TRBV7-8
ASSRASGYEQY
>TRBJ2-2|13|TRBD2|TRBV5-1
ASSRLAGGAGELF
>TRBJ2-2|13|.|TRBV7-9
ASSPTGTTTGELF
>TRBJ1-2|13|TRBD1|TRBV6-5
ASRLRTGTNYGYT
>TRBJ1-3|14|.|TRBV28
ASSSPTESSGNTIY
>TRBJ1-2|13|.|TRBV25-1
ASSAPGVGGYGYT
>TRBJ1-6|12|.|TRBV5-5
ASSLEDRGSPLH
>TRBJ2-2|14|TRBD2|TRBV7-3
ASSSLAGGSTGELF
>TRBJ2-7|12|TRBD2|TRBV6-6
ASSYSGGTYEQY
>TRBJ2-6|13|.|TRBV5-1
ASSLGPAGANVLT
>TRBJ2-3|14|.|TRBV18
ASSRQGGSPTDTQY
>TRBJ2-2|13|.|TRBV6-2/TRBV6-3
ASSKTGRNTGELF
>TRBJ1-2|15|.|TRBV12-5
ASGLAIGHLSNYGYT
>TRBJ1-5|14|TRBD1|TRBV7-8
ASSHAVTGENQPQH
>TRBJ1-2|12|TRBD1|TRBV18
ASSPPGQGYGYT
>TRBJ1-1|12|.|TRBV5-1
ASSFVQPNTEAF
>TRBJ1-1|13|TRBD1|TRBV6-6
ASKRQGAENTEAF
>TRBJ2-2|13|.|TRBV19
ASSRALANTGELF
>TRBJ2-5|14|TRBD2|TRBV19
ASSPRTSVLGETQY
>TRBJ2-7|15|TRBD2|TRBV7-2
ASSFLRREGRGYEQY